What follows describes a single TCR beta chain. The sample comes from a study of blood T cell repertoires in COVID-19. Data came from immunoSEQ multiplex PCR; TCRdb stores just in-frame clones and leaves some out. The data hold 400,000 or so clones, with about 91% observed a single time. The sample consisted of peripheral blood. The receptor comes from a woman between 40 and 55 years old with COVID-19, enrolled during active disease.

CDR3 protein: CASTPGLGLYGYTF. CDR3 bases: TGTGCCAGCACCCCCGGACTTGGCCTATATGGCTACACCTTC. V is TRBV6-2 or TRBV6-3 and J is TRBJ1-2, with D unresolved. The CDR3 extends over 14 amino acids. V was trimmed by 7 bases and J by 5 bases, leaving 17 bases between them. Germline assignment: CDR1 MNHEY and CDR2 SVGEGT.